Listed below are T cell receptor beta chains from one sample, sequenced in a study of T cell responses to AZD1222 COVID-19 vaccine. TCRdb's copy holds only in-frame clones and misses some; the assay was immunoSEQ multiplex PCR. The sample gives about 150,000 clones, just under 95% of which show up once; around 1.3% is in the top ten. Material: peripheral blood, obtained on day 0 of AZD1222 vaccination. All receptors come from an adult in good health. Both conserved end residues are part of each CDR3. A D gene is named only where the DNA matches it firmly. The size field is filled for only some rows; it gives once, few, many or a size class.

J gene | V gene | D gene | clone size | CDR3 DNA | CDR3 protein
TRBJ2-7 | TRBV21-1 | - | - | TGTGCCAGCAGCAAAGACCGAGGGGGGTTAACCTACGAGCAGTACTTC | CASSKDRGGLTYEQYF
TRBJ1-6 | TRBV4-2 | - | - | TGTGCCAGCAGCCAGGCGATTGTGGGGAATTCACCCCTCCACTTT | CASSQAIVGNSPLHF
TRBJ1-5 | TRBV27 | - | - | TGTGCCAGCAGCCCGCAGAGAATTTATAGCAATCAGCCCCAGCATTTT | CASSPQRIYSNQPQHF
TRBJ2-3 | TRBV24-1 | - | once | TGTGCCACCAGTGAAAAACTAGCCGGTCCAGATACGCAGTATTTT | CATSEKLAGPDTQYF
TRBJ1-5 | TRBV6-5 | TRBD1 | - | TGTGCCAGCAGCTCACAGGGGGAGAATCAGCCCCAGCATTTT | CASSSQGENQPQHF
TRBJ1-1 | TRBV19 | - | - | TGTGCCACCTCCGGGACCGTGAACACTGAAGCTTTCTTT | CATSGTVNTEAFF
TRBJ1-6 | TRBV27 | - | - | TGTGCCAGCGCCCTGATTGGAGCGGCGCCCCTCCACTTT | CASALIGAAPLHF
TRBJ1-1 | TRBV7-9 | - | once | TGTGCCAGCAGCTTAGAAAGGAACACTGAAGCTTTCTTT | CASSLERNTEAFF
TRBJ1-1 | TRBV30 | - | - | TGTGCCTGGAGTAGGTCAGGGTCGGGCACTGAAGCTTTCTTT | CAWSRSGSGTEAFF
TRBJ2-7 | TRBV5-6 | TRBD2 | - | TGTGCCAGCAGCTTGGGCAGCGGGGTTTATTACGAGCAGTACTTC | CASSLGSGVYYEQYF
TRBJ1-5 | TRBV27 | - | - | TGTGCCAGCAGCCCCCGGGGGGGGAATCAGCCCCAGCATTTT | CASSPRGGNQPQHF
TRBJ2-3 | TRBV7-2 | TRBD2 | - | TGTGCCAGCAGCTACTTAGCGGGAGGGGCCCCAGATACGCAGTATTTT | CASSYLAGGAPDTQYF
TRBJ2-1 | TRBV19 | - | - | TGTGCCAGTAGCATAATCAGCGGTGAGCAGTTCTTC | CASSIISGEQFF
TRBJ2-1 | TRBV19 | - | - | TGTGCCAGTAGTATAGATCGGGATGAGCAGTTCTTC | CASSIDRDEQFF
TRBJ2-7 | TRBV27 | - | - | TGTGCCAGCAGTTCCCGAGGGCACCTGTTTTTTGAAGCGCAGTACTTC | CASSSRGHLFFEAQYF
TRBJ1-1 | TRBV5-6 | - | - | TGTGCCAGCAGCCCAGGGAGGGCCACTGAAGCTTTCTTT | CASSPGRATEAFF
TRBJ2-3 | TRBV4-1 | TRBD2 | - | TGCGCCAGCAGCCGAACTAGCGGGGGGGCAGATACGCAGTATTTT | CASSRTSGGADTQYF
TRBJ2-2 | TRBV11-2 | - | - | TGTGCCAGCAACTTATTTACCGGGGAGCTGTTTTTT | CASNLFTGELFF
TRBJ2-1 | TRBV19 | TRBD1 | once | TGTGCCAGTAGTATAACCGGACAGGGGAGTAACAATGAGCAGTTCTTC | CASSITGQGSNNEQFF
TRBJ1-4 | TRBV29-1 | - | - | TGCAGCGTTGTGTCTAATGAAAAACTGTTTTTT | CSVVSNEKLFF
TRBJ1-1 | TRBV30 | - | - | TGTGCCTGCGCCAGTGTCCACTGGGGTAAGCGTGGCACTGAAGCTTTCTTT | CACASVHWGKRGTEAFF
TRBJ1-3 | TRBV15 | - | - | TGTGCCACCAGCAGAGCCCCGGGACAAGGAAACACCATATATTTT | CATSRAPGQGNTIYF
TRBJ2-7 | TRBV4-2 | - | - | TGTGCCAGCAGCCAAGGGTGGGGGGCTCTTTCCTACGAGCAGTACTTC | CASSQGWGALSYEQYF
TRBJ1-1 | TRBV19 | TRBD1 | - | TGTGCCAGTCAGTTGGGACAGTCGAACACTGAAGCTTTCTTT | CASQLGQSNTEAFF
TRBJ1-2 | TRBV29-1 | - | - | TGCAGCGTTGAATCTGTCCTTCCATTTAACTATGGCTACACCTTC | CSVESVLPFNYGYTF
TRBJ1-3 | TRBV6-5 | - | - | TGTGCCAGCAGTTACGGCGGGGGCTCTGGAAACACCATATATTTT | CASSYGGGSGNTIYF
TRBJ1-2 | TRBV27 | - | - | TGTGCCAGCAGCCCCCGGGGGGGCTATGGCTACACCTTC | CASSPRGGYGYTF
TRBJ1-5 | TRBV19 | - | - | TGTGCCAGTAGTATAGTCGAGGTTCAGCCCCAGCATTTT | CASSIVEVQPQHF
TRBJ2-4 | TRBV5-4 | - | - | TGTGCCAGCAGCTACCGGGATTTGGGGAACATTCAGTACTTC | CASSYRDLGNIQYF
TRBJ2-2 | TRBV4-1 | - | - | TGCGCCAGCAGCCAAGATAAGGGCCCCACCGGGGAGCTGTTTTTT | CASSQDKGPTGELFF
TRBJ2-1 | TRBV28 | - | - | TGTGCCAGCAGTCAATACAATGAGCAGTTCTTC | CASSQYNEQFF
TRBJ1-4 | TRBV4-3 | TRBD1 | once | TGCGCCAGCAGCCAAGTCAGGGGGAGTAATGAAAAACTGTTTTTT | CASSQVRGSNEKLFF
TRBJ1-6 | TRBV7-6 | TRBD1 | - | TGTGCCAGCAGCTTAGGCGGGGGACAGGGGGCGACCCTAGGTTCACCCCTCCACTTT | CASSLGGGQGATLGSPLHF
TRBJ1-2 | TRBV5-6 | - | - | TGTGCCAGCAGCTCGCTGTCGGCATGGGGCTATGGCTACACCTTC | CASSSLSAWGYGYTF
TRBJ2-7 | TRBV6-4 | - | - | TGTGCCAGCAGTGACTCGGTGGCAGGTAACCACGAGCAGTACTTC | CASSDSVAGNHEQYF